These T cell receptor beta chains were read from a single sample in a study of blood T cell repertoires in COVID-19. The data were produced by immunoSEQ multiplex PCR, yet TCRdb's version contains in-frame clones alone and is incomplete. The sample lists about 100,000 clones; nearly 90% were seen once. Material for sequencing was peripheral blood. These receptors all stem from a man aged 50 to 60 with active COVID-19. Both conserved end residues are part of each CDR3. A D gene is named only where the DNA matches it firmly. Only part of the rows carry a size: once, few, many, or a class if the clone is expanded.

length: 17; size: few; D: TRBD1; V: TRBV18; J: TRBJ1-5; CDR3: CASSLAGTEYSNQPQHF; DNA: TGTGCCAGCTCACTGGCCGGGACAGAGTATAGCAATCAGCCCCAGCATTTT
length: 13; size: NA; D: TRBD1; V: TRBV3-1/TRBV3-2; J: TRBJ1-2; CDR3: CASSQGTGKGYTF; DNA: TGTGCCAGCAGCCAGGGGACAGGGAAGGGCTACACCTTC
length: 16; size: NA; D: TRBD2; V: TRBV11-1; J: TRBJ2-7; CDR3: CASSLGPGGSSYEQYF; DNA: TGTGCCAGCAGCTTAGGCCCGGGCGGGAGCTCCTACGAGCAGTACTTC
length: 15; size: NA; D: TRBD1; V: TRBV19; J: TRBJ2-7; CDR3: CASAGTGTGIHEQYF; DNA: TGTGCCAGCGCGGGGACCGGGACAGGGATACACGAGCAGTACTTC
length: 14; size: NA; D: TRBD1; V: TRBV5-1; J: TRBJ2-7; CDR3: CASSLADRVGEQYF; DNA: TGCGCCAGCAGCTTGGCCGACAGGGTCGGCGAGCAGTACTTC
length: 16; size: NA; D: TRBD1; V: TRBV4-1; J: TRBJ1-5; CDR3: CASSQPRQGANQPQHF; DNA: TGCGCCAGCAGCCAACCTAGACAGGGCGCCAATCAGCCCCAGCATTTT
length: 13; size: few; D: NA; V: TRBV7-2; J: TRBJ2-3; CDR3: CASSSTGSDTQYF; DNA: TGTGCCAGCAGTTCCACAGGGTCAGATACGCAGTATTTT
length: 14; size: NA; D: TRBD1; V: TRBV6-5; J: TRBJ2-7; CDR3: CASLRDRVSYEQYF; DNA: TGTGCCAGCCTCCGGGACAGGGTTTCCTACGAGCAGTACTTC
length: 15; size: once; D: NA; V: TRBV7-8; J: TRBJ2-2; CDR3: CASSPAGTRTGELFF; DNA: TGTGCCAGCAGCCCGGCGGGGACGAGGACCGGGGAGCTGTTTTTT
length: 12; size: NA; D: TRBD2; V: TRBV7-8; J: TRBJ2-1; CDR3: CASSQRTSEQFF; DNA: TGTGCCAGCAGCCAAAGGACTAGCGAGCAGTTCTTC
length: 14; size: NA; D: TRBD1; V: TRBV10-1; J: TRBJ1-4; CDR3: CASINRGTNEKLFF; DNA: TGCGCCAGCATAAACAGGGGCACTAATGAAAAACTGTTTTTT
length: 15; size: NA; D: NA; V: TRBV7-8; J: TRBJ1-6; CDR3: CASSLESGENSPLHF; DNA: TGTGCCAGCAGCTTAGAATCAGGGGAGAATTCACCCCTCCACTTT
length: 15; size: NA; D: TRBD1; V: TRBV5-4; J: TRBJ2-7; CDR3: CASSKKGQGSYEQYF; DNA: TGTGCCAGCAGCAAAAAAGGACAGGGTTCCTACGAGCAGTACTTC
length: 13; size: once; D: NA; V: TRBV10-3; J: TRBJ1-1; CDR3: CAILRDLGTEAFF; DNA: TGTGCCATTCTACGGGACTTAGGCACTGAAGCTTTCTTT
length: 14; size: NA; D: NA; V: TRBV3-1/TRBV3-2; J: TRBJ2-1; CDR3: CASSQRVGAVEQFF; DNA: TGTGCCAGCAGCCAAAGGGTGGGGGCTGTTGAGCAGTTCTTC
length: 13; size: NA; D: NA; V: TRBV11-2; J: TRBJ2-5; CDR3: CASSRGYQETQYF; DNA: TGTGCCAGCAGCCGGGGGTACCAAGAGACCCAGTACTTC
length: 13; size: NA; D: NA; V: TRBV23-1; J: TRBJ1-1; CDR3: CASSRGGEVEAFF; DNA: TGCGCCAGCAGTCGTGGAGGGGAGGTTGAAGCTTTCTTT
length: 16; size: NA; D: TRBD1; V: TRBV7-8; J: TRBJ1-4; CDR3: CASSSIDRAGVEKLFF; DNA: TGTGCCAGCAGCTCAATAGACAGGGCCGGGGTTGAAAAACTGTTTTTT
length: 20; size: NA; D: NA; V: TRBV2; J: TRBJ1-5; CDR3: CASADSGGTVPIEGNQPQHF; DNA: TGTGCCAGCGCTGATTCAGGAGGGACGGTCCCCATTGAGGGGAATCAGCCCCAGCATTTT
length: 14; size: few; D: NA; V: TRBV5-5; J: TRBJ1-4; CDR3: CASSWTGGNEKLFF; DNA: TGTGCCAGCAGCTGGACGGGGGGGAATGAAAAACTGTTTTTT
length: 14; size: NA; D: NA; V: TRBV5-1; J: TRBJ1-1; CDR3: CASSPQGGNTEAFF; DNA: TGCGCCAGCAGCCCTCAGGGAGGGAACACTGAAGCTTTCTTT
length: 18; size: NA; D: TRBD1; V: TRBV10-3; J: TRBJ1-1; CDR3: CAISDGFGDRGQLTEAFF; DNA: TGTGCCATCAGTGACGGTTTCGGGGACAGGGGGCAACTGACTGAAGCTTTCTTT
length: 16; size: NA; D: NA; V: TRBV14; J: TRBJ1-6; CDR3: CASSQDDAGANSPLHF; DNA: TGTGCCAGCAGCCAAGATGACGCCGGAGCCAATTCACCCCTCCACTTT
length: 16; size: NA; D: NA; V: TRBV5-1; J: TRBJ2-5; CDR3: CASSLGRSRYQETQYF; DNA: TGCGCCAGCAGCTTGGGGCGGTCCCGGTATCAAGAGACCCAGTACTTC
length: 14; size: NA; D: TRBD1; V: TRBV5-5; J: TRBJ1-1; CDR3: CASSLPGQGSEAFF; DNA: TGTGCCAGCAGCTTGCCGGGACAGGGAAGTGAAGCTTTCTTT
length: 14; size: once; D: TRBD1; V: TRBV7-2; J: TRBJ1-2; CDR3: CASSTSGGIYGYTF; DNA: TGTGCCAGCAGCACATCAGGGGGGATCTATGGCTACACCTTC
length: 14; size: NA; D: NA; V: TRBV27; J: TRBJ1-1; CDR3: CASSLTRQGSMAFF; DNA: TGTGCCAGCAGTTTAACCCGGCAGGGGTCCATGGCTTTCTTT
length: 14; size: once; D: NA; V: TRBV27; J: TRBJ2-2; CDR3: CASTITLGTGELFF; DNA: TGTGCCAGCACTATAACCCTCGGCACCGGGGAGCTGTTTTTT
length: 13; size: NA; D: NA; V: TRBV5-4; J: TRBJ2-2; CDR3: CASSFGLTGELFF; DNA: TGTGCCAGCAGCTTTGGACTTACCGGGGAGCTGTTTTTT
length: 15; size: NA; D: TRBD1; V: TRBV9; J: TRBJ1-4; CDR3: CASSARTGGNEKLFF; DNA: TGTGCCAGCAGCGCCAGGACAGGGGGCAACGAAAAACTGTTTTTT
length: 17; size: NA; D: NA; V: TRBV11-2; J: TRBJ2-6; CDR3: CASSSWGRGSGANVLTF; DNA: TGTGCCAGCAGCTCATGGGGCCGCGGCTCTGGGGCCAACGTCCTGACTTTC
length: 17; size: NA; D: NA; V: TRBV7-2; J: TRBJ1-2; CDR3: CASSSRGQDAANYGYTF; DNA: TGTGCCAGCAGCTCTAGGGGTCAGGACGCAGCTAACTATGGCTACACCTTC
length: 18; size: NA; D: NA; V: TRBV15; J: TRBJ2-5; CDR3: CATSRDISAGRGQETQYF; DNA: TGTGCCACCAGCAGAGACATTTCGGCAGGCAGGGGACAAGAGACCCAGTACTTC
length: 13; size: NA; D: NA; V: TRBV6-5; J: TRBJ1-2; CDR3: CASRRGGDYGYTF; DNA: TGTGCCAGCCGTAGGGGGGGCGACTATGGCTACACCTTC
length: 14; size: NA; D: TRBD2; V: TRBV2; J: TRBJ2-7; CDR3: CASTEWTSGDEQYF; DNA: TGTGCCAGCACTGAATGGACTAGCGGCGACGAGCAGTACTTC